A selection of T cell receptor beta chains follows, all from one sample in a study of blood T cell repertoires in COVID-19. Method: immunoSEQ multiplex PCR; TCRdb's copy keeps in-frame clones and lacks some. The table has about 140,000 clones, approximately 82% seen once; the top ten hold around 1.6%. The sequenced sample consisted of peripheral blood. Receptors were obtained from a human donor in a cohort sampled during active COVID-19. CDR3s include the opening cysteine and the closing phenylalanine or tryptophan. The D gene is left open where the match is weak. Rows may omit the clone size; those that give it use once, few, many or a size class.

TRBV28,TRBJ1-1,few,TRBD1,TGTGCCAGCAGTCTGGGGGGACAGGGGAACACTGAAGCTTTCTTT,CASSLGGQGNTEAFF
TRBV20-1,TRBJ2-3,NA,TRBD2,TGCAGTGCTTTAAGCGGGGACTCTGAGTATTTT,CSALSGDSEYF
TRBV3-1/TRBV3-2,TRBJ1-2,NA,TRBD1,TGTGCCAGCAGCCAACTCCCGGGACAGACTGGCTATGGCTACACCTTC,CASSQLPGQTGYGYTF
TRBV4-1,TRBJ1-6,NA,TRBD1,TGCGCCAGCAGCAGGGACAGGGGAAATTCACCCCTCCACTTT,CASSRDRGNSPLHF
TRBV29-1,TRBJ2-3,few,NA,TGCAGCGCACCTACGGCGAGCGGTGGAGATACGCAGTATTTT,CSAPTASGGDTQYF
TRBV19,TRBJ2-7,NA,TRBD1,TGTGCCAGTGGGACAGGGGGCGAGAGGGAGCAGTACTTC,CASGTGGEREQYF
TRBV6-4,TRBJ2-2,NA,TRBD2,TGTGCCAGCAGTGACGTTCAGACTAGCGGTACCGGGGAGCTGTTTTTT,CASSDVQTSGTGELFF
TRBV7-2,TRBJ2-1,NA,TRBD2,TGTGCCAGCAGCCCTCCCCTAGCGGGAAGAAATGAGCAGTTCTTC,CASSPPLAGRNEQFF
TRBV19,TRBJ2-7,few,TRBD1,TGTGCCAGTAGTATATCTAGACAGGGCCCGGGTATTCGGCAGTACTTC,CASSISRQGPGIRQYF
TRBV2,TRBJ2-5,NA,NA,TGTGCCAGCAGGGCGACTAGTTCGGAGACCCAGTACTTC,CASRATSSETQYF
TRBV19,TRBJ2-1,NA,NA,TGTGCCAGTAGTATGGGACACCTACCCAACAATGAGCAGTTCTTC,CASSMGHLPNNEQFF
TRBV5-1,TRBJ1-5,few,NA,TGCGCCAGCAGCCCTAACCAACAGGGTTATCAGCCCCAGCATTTT,CASSPNQQGYQPQHF
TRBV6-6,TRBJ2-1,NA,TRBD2,TGTGCCAGCAGTTACGAGCGGGAGGGAGACAATGAGCAGTTCTTC,CASSYEREGDNEQFF
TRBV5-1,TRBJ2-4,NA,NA,TGCGCCAGCAGTGGGGGACTTGAGGGCTTAGGTGACATTCAGTACTTC,CASSGGLEGLGDIQYF
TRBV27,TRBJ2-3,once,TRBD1,TGTGCCAGCGGCAGACAGGGGGCGAGGGATACGCAGTATTTT,CASGRQGARDTQYF
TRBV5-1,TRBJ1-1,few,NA,TGCGCCAGCAGCTTGGGGCAGGAATCCAACACTGAAGCTTTCTTT,CASSLGQESNTEAFF